These 10 T cell receptor beta chains share one sample of origin, sequenced in a study of beta chain features in type 1 diabetes. Investigators reverse transcribed all isolated RNA, so they sequenced expressed TCRB transcripts. Clones were read by immunoSEQ multiplex PCR, and TCRdb kept only the in-frame ones, dropping some. The sample comprises under 450,000 clones, more than 11% of which are singletons, and approximately 0.035% rests with the top ten. The sequenced sample consisted of naive CD4+ T cells from blood. These receptors were obtained from a man aged 25-45 years in good health.

This rearrangement joins TRBV7-2 to TRBJ2-7, with D perhaps matching TRBD2 (6 bases). The CDR3 has 15 amino acids. Trimming stripped 0 bases from V and 1 base from J, with 10 bases between. The germline gives CDR1 SGHTA, CDR2 FQGNSA. In DNA form, the CDR3 reads TGTGCCAGCAGCTTAGCACGCGGGGCGTCCTACGAGCAGTACGTC. Amino acids: CASSLARGASYEQYV.

The J gene is TRBJ2-5, the V gene TRBV13; 8 bases align to TRBD2. Germline V gives CDR1 PRHDT, CDR2 FYEKMQ (reference sequence). This CDR3 has 14 residues. J was trimmed by 6 bases and V by 3 bases; bases with no gene match: 6. The CDR3, as DNA: TGTGCCAGCAGCTTCCCCCGGGGGGGGAAGACCCAGTACTTC. Its translation: CASSFPRGGKTQYF.

Concerning this clone itself: Other DNA sequences in the sample encode the same CDR3. The chain uses TRBV14 and TRBJ1-2; D uncertain. Germline CDR1 and CDR2: SGHDN and FVKESK. The CDR3 spans 14 residues. Trimming left V 1 base short and J 1 base short, with 7 bases between. The CDR3, as DNA: TGTGCCAGCAGCCAAGTCGGGGTTAACTATGGCTACACCTTC. It encodes CASSQVGVNYGYTF.

The gene calls are TRBV9 and TRBJ1-3; weak D call: TRBD1 (5 bases). The CDR3 covers 15 residues. Trimming pared 3 bases from V and 0 bases from J, leaving 10 bases between. From germline, CDR1 is SGDLS and CDR2 YYNGEE. For the CDR3, the DNA is TGTGCCAGCAGCGCGACAGCAAGCTCTGGAAACACCATATATTTT. It yields the protein CASSATASSGNTIYF.

The chain uses TRBV9 and TRBJ1-3; TRBD1 is a possible D gene (6 bases). CDR3 size: 15 residues. Germline V gene data show CDR1 as SGDLS and CDR2 as YYNGEE. The V end lost 2 bases, the J end lost 4 bases, and 13 bases lay between the germline ends. Here the CDR3 DNA reads TGTGCCAGCAGCGTTGGGACATCTAACGGAAACACCATATATTTT. It specifies CASSVGTSNGNTIYF.

The chain's CDR3 is CASSLAGDRVNEQFF. Here the CDR3 DNA reads TGTGCCAGCAGCTTAGCAGGAGACAGGGTCAATGAGCAGTTCTTC. V gene TRBV11-1 combines with J gene TRBJ2-1, with TRBD1 identical over 7 bases. The junction had 5 bases not matched to a gene; V was cut back by 0 bases and J by 6 bases. This CDR3 has 15 residues. Looked up from germline, CDR1 is SGHAT and CDR2 is FQDESV (reference sequence).

The chain carries TRBV21-1 and TRBJ2-5; no check of the table's D call, TRBD1, against the DNA was made. TRBV21-1 is designated a pseudogene. The CDR3 totals 13 residues. The CDR3 spells CASVRGGSETQYF. Written as DNA, the CDR3 is TGTGCCAGCGTGAGAGGGGGATCGGAGACCCAGTACTTC.

The rearrangement links TRBV5-1 to TRBJ2-1; weak D call: TRBD1 (5 bases). There are 13 residues in the CDR3. The germline CDR1 and CDR2 sequences are SGHRS and YFSETQ. The ends were cut back, 4 bases at V and 5 bases at J, with 10 bases in the middle. CDR3 protein: CASSRRGDNEQFF. The CDR3 DNA sequence: TGCGCCAGCAGCCGAAGGGGCGACAATGAGCAGTTCTTC.

This clone was observed a handful of times. The chain has TRBV19 and TRBJ1-2; unclear D gene. The V gene lost 7 bases and the J gene lost 2 bases, with 14 bases spanning the gap. CDR1 is LNHDA and CDR2 is SQIVND in the germline V gene (reference sequence). The CDR3 runs 14 residues. The CDR3 DNA reads TGTGCCAGTAATGGTGAAGGGCAAAACTATGGCTACACCTTC. Encoded protein: CASNGEGQNYGYTF.

This clone was counted a few times. V usage is TRBV2 and J usage is TRBJ2-7; D may be TRBD2 (6 bases). CDR3 size: 14 residues. CDR1 is SNHLY, CDR2 FYNNEI, per germline. V was cut by 4 bases and J by 6 bases, with 16 bases left in between. The CDR3 sequence: CASSVEASVSEQYV. CDR3 in DNA: TGTGCCAGCAGTGTGGAGGCTAGCGTTAGCGAGCAGTACGTC.